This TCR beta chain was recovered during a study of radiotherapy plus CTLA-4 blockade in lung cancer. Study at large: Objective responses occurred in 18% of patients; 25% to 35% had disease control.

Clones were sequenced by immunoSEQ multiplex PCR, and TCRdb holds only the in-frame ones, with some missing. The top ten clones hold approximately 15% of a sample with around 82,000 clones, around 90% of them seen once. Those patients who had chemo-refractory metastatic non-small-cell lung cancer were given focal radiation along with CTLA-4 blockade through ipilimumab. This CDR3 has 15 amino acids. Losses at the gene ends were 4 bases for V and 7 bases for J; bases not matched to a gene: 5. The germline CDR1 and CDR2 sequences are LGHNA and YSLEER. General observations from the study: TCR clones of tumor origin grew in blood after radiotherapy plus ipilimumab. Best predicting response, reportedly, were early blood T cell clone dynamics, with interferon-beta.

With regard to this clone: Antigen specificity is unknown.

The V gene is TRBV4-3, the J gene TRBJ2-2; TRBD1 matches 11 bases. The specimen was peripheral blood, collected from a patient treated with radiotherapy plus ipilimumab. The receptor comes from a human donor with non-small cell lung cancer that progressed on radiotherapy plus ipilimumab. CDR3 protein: CASSRTGQGDGELFF. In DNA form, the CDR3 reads TGCGCCAGCAGCCGCACGGGACAGGGGGACGGGGAGCTGTTTTTT.